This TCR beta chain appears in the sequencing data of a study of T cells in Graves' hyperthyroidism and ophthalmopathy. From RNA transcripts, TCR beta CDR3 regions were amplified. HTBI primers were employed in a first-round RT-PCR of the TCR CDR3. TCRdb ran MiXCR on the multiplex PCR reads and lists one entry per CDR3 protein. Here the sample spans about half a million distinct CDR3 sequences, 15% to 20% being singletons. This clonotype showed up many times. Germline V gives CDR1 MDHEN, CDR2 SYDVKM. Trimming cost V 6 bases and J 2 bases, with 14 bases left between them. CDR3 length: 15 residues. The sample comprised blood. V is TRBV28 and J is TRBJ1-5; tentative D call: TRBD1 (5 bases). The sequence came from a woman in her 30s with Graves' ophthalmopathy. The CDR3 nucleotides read TGTGCCAGCAGGAAAACAGGAGCGGGCAATCAGCCCCAGCATTTT. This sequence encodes CASRKTGAGNQPQHF.